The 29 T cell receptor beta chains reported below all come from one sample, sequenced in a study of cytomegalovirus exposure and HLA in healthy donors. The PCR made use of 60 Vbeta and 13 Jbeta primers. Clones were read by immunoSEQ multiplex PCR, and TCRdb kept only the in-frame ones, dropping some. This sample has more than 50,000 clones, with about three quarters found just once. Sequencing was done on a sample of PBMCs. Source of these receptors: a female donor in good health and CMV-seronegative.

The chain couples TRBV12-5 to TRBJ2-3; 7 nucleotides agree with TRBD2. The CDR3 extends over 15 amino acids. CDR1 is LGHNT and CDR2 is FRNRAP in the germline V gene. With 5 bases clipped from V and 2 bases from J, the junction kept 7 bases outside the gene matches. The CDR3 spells CASGDSGPLTDTQYF. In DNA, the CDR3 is TGTGCTAGTGGTGATAGCGGGCCTCTCACAGATACGCAGTATTTT.

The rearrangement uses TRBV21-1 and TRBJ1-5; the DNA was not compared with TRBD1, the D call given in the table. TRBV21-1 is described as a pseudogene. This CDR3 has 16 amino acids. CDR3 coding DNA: TGTGCCAGCAGCAACCGGGACAGCCATAGCAATCAGCCCCAGCATTTT. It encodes CASSNRDSHSNQPQHF.

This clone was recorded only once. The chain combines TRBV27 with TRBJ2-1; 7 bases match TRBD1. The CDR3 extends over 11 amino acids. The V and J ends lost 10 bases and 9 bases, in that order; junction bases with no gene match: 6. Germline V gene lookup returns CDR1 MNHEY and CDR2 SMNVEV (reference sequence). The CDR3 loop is CAILGGGEQFF. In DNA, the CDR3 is TGTGCCATCCTAGGGGGCGGTGAGCAGTTCTTC.

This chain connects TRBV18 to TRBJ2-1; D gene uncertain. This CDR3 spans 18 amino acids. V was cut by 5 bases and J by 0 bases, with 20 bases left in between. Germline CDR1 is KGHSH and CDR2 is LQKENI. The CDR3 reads CASSGLSERPFSYNEQFF. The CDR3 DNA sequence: TGTGCCAGCTCAGGGTTGAGCGAAAGACCGTTCTCCTACAATGAGCAGTTCTTC.

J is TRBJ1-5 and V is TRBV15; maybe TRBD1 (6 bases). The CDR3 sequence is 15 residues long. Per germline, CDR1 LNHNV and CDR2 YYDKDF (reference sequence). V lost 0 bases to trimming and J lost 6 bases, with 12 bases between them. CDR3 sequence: CATSRDLTGTQPQHF. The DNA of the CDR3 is TGTGCCACCAGCAGAGATCTTACAGGGACTCAGCCCCAGCATTTT.

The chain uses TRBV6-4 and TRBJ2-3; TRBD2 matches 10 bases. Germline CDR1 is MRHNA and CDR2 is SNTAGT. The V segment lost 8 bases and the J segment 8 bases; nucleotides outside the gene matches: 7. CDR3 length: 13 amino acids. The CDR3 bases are TGTGCCAGCGCTGGGACTAGCGAGGGTACGCAGTATTTT. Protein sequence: CASAGTSEGTQYF.

The CDR3 sequence is CASSQYSGSHNEQFF. The CDR3 DNA sequence: TGTGCCAGCTCACAGTATAGCGGGAGCCACAATGAGCAGTTCTTC. This chain uses TRBV18 with TRBJ2-1, with TRBD2 matching 9 bases. The ends lost 4 bases at V and 5 bases at J; junction bases unmatched: 6. The CDR3 is 15 amino acids. The germline V gene encodes CDR1 KGHSH and CDR2 LQKENI.

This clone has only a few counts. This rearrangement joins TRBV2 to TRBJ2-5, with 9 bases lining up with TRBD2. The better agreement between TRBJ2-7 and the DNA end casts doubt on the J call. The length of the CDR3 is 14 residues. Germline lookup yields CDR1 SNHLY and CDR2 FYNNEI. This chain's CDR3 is CASSEWAGGNEQYF. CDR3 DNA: TGTGCCAGCAGTGAGTGGGCGGGGGGGAACGAGCAGTACTTC.

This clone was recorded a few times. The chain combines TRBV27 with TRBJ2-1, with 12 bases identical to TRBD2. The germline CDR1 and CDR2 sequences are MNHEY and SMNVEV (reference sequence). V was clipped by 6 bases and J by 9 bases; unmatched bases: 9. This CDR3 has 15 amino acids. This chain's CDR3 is CASSPSSGRVSEQFF. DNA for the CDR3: TGTGCCAGCAGCCCATCTAGCGGGAGGGTTAGTGAGCAGTTCTTC.

CDR3 bases: TGTGCCAGCAGGGACCGCGGGGAGATCTACGAGCAGTACTTC. Encoded protein: CASRDRGEIYEQYF. The rearrangement links TRBV6-6 to TRBJ2-7, with D possibly matching TRBD2 (6 bases). The CDR3 totals 14 residues. Trimming shortened V by 6 bases and J by 3 bases, and 15 bases separated the two germline ends. In germline, CDR1 is MNHNY, CDR2 SVGAGI (reference sequence).

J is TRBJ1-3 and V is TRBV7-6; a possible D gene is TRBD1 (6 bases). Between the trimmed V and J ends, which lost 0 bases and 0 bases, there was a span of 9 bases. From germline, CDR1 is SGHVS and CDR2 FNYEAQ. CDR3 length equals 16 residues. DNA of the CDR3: TGTGCCAGCAGCTTAGCGCCGGACAGCTCTGGAAACACCATATATTTT. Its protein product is CASSLAPDSSGNTIYF. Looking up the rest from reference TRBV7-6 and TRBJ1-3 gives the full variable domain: GAGVSQSPRYKVTKRGQDVALRCDPISGHVSLYWYRQALGQGPEFLTYFNYEAQQDKSGLPNDRFSAERPEGSISTLTIQRTEQRDSAMYRCASSLAPDSSGNTIYFGEGSWLTVV.

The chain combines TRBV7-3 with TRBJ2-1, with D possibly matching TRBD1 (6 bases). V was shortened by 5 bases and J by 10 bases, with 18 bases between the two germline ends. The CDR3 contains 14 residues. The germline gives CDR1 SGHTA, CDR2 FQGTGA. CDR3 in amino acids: CASSPFQGSREQFF. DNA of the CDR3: TGTGCCAGCAGCCCGTTTCAGGGGAGTAGGGAGCAGTTCTTC.

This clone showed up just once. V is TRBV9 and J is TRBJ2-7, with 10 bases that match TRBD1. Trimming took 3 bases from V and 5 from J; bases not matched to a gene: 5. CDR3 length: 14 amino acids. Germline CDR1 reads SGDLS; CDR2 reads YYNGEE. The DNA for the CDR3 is TGTGCCAGCAGCGACCGGGACAGGGGCCACGAGCAGTACTTC. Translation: CASSDRDRGHEQYF.

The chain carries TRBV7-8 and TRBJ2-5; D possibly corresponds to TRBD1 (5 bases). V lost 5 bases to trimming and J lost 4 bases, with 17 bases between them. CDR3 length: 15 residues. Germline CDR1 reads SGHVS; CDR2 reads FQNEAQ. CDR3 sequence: CASSLTFRAGETQYF. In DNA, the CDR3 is TGTGCCAGCAGCCTGACCTTCAGGGCCGGAGAGACCCAGTACTTC.

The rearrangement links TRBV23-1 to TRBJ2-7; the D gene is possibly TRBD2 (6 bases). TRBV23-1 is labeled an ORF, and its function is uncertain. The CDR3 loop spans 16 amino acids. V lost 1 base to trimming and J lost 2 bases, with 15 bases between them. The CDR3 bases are TGCGCCAGCAGTCAATTCCAACCGGGAGTTACCTACGAGCAGTACTTC. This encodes CASSQFQPGVTYEQYF.

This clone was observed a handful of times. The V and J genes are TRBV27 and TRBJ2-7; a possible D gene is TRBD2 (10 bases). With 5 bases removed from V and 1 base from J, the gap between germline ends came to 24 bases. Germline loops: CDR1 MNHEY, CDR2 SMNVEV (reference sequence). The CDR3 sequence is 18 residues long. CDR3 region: CASSTDRGSAGGSYEQYF. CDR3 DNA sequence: TGTGCCAGCAGTACGGACAGGGGTTCAGCGGGAGGGTCCTACGAGCAGTACTTC.

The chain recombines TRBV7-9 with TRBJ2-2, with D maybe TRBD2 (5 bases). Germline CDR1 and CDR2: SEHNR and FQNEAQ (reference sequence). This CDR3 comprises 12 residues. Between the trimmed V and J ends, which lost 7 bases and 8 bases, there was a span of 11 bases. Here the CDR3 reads CASITGIGELFF. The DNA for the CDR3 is TGTGCCAGCATCACGGGGATTGGGGAGCTGTTTTTT.

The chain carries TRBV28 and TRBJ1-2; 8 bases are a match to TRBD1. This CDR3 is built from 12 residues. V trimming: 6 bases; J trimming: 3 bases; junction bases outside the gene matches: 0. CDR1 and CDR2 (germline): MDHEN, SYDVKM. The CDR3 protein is CASRDRDYGYTF. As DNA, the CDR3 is TGTGCCAGCAGGGACAGGGACTATGGCTACACCTTC.

CDR3 residues: CSVEGWGQGLDTQYF. The CDR3 DNA sequence: TGCAGCGTTGAAGGATGGGGACAGGGCTTAGACACGCAGTATTTT. V usage is TRBV29-1 and J usage is TRBJ2-3; 9 bases map to TRBD1. J gave up 9 bases and V 1 base, and 11 bases lay outside the gene matches. The CDR3 has 15 residues. Per the germline V gene, CDR1 is SQVTM and CDR2 is ANQGSEA.

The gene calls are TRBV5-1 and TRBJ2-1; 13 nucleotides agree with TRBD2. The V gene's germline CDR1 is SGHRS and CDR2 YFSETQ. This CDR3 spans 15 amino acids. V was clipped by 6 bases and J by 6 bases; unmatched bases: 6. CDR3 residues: CASNRLAGGFNEQFF. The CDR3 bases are TGCGCCAGCAACCGACTAGCGGGGGGCTTCAATGAGCAGTTCTTC.

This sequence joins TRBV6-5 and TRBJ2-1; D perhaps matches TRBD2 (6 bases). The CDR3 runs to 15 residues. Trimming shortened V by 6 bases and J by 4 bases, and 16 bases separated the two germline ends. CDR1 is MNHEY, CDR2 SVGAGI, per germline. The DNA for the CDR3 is TGTGCCAGCAGAACCCGGGAGATGGAATACAATGAGCAGTTCTTC. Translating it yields CASRTREMEYNEQFF.

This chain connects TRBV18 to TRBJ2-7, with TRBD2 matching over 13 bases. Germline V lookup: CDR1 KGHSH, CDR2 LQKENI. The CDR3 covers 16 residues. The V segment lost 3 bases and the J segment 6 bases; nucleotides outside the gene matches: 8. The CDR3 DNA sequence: TGTGCCAGCTCACCCACTAGCGGGGGGGGAGCTGGCGAGCAGTACTTC. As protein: CASSPTSGGGAGEQYF.

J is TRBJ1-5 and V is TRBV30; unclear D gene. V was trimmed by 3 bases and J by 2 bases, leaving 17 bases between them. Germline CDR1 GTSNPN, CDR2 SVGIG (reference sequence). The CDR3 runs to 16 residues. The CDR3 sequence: CAWSLSGHSRNQPQHF. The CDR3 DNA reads TGTGCCTGGAGCCTCAGTGGGCACTCCCGCAATCAGCCCCAGCATTTT.

The CDR3 reads CASSQELDRGQEKLFF. CDR3 bases: TGTGCCAGCAGCCAAGAACTCGACAGGGGGCAGGAAAAACTGTTTTTT. The chain links TRBV4-2 to TRBJ1-4, with 10 positions matching TRBD1. Looked up from germline, CDR1 is LGHNA and CDR2 is YNFKEQ. Germline trimming cut 0 bases from V and 8 bases from J; bases unmatched to any gene: 6. The CDR3 spans 16 residues.

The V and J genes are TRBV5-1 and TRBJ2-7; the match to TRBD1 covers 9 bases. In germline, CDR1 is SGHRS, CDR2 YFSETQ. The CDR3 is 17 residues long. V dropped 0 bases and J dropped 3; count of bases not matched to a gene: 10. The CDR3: CASSLVGTGPKYYEQYF. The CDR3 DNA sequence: TGCGCCAGCAGCTTGGTCGGGACAGGGCCGAAATACTACGAGCAGTACTTC. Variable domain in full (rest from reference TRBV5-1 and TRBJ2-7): KAGVTQTPRYLIKTRGQQVTLSCSPISGHRSVSWYQQTPGQGLQFLFEYFSETQRNKGNFPGRFSGRQFSNSRSEMNVSTLELGDSALYLCASSLVGTGPKYYEQYFGPGTRLTVT.

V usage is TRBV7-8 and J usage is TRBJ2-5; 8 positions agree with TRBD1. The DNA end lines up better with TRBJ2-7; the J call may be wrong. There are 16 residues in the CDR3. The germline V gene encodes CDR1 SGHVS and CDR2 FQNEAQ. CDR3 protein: CASSLESQGARYEQYF. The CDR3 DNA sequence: TGTGCCAGCAGCTTAGAGAGTCAGGGGGCGAGGTACGAGCAGTACTTC.

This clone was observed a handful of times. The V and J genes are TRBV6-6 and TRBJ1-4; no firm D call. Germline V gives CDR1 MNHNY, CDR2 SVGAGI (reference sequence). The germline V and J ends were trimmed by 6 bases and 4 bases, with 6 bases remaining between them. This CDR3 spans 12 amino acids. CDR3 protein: CASSLSNEKLFF. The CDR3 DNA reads TGTGCCAGCAGCCTCAGTAATGAAAAACTGTTTTTT.

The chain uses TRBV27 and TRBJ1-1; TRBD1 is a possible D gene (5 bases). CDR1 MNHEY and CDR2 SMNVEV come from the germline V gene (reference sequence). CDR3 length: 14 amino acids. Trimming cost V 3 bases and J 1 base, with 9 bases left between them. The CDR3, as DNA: TGTGCCAGCAGTTTGCGGGGCGGGAACACTGAAGCTTTCTTT. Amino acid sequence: CASSLRGGNTEAFF.

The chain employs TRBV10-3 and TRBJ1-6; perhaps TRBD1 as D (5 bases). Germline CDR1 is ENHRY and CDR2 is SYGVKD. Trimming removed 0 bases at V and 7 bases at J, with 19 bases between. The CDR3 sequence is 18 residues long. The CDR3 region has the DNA TGTGCCATCAGTGAGTCGTTTGAAGGGGTGTTTGGAAATTCACCCCTCCACTTT. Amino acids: CAISESFEGVFGNSPLHF.